These 18 T cell receptor beta chains came from one sample sequenced in a study of fetal regulatory T cell absence and autoimmunity. The data were produced by immunoSEQ multiplex PCR, yet TCRdb's version contains in-frame clones alone and is incomplete. The table includes 85,000 to 100,000 clones, about two thirds detected once. Sequencing was done on a sample of pancreas tissue. All receptors come from a male donor with IPEX syndrome.

This chain uses TRBV9 with TRBJ2-7, with D perhaps assigned TRBD1 or TRBD2 (5 bases each). Germline V gene data show CDR1 as SGDLS and CDR2 as YYNGEE. V lost 2 bases and J 0 bases, leaving 12 bases between the germline ends. The CDR3 sequence is 15 residues long. CDR3: CASSVGTLSSYEQYF. In nucleotides, the CDR3 is TGTGCCAGCAGCGTCGGGACCTTGAGCTCCTACGAGCAGTACTTC. Variable domain in full (rest from reference TRBV9 and TRBJ2-7): DSGVTQTPKHLITATGQRVTLRCSPRSGDLSVYWYQQSLDQGLQFLIQYYNGEERAKGNILERFSAQQFPDLHSELNLSSLELGDSALYFCASSVGTLSSYEQYFGPGTRLTVT.

The chain couples TRBV9 to TRBJ2-3; 11 bases align to TRBD2. The CDR3 is 16 residues long. Germline V gene data show CDR1 as SGDLS and CDR2 as YYNGEE. Germline trimming cut 0 bases from V and 1 base from J; bases unmatched to any gene: 1. The CDR3 bases are TGTGCCAGCAGCGTAGCTAGCGGGGGGCGCACAGATACGCAGTATTTT. It encodes CASSVASGGRTDTQYF.

This rearrangement joins TRBV7-2 to TRBJ2-1; a weak D match, TRBD1 (6 bases). Trimming removed 5 bases from V and 0 bases from J, with 14 bases in between. This CDR3 spans 16 amino acids. The germline CDR1 and CDR2 sequences are SGHTA and FQGNSA. In nucleotides, the CDR3 is TGTGCCAGCAGCACCCAACAGGGAAGCTCCTACAATGAGCAGTTCTTC. Its translation: CASSTQQGSSYNEQFF. Full variable domain (rest looked up from reference TRBV7-2 and TRBJ2-1): GAGVSQSPSNKVTEKGKDVELRCDPISGHTALYWYRQSLGQGLEFLIYFQGNSAPDKSGLPSDRFSAERTGGSVSTLTIQRTQQEDSAVYLCASSTQQGSSYNEQFFGPGTRLTVL.

The chain carries TRBV21-1 and TRBJ1-2; TRBD1 is taken as the D call from the table, unchecked against the DNA. TRBV21-1 counts as a pseudogene. The CDR3 is 15 amino acids. The CDR3 loop is CASSIPGTGTYGYTF. The CDR3 DNA is TGTGCCAGCAGCATTCCCGGGACAGGGACCTATGGCTACACCTTC.

There are a few counts of this clone. The chain combines TRBV11-2 with TRBJ2-7; 7 bases are shared with TRBD1. The CDR3 is 13 amino acids. The germline V gene has CDR1 SGHAT and CDR2 FQNNGV. Trimming cost V 4 bases and J 2 bases; bases outside gene matches: 2. The CDR3 reads CASSYGQAYEQYF. The CDR3 DNA is TGTGCCAGCAGCTACGGACAGGCCTACGAGCAGTACTTC.

The rearrangement links TRBV15 to TRBJ2-4; D is possibly TRBD2 (7 bases). With 2 bases removed from V and 6 bases from J, the gap between germline ends came to 14 bases. This CDR3 is built from 15 residues. The V gene's germline CDR1 is LNHNV and CDR2 YYDKDF (reference sequence). CDR3 sequence reads: CATSRTRGGGNIQYF. CDR3 sequence (DNA): TGTGCCACCAGCAGAACCCGGGGAGGGGGAAACATTCAGTACTTC. The whole variable domain, remainder taken from reference TRBV15 and TRBJ2-4, is DAMVIQNPRYQVTQFGKPVTLSCSQTLNHNVMYWYQQKSSQAPKLLFHYYDKDFNNEADTPDNFQSRRPNTSFCFLDIRSPGLGDTAMYLCATSRTRGGGNIQYFGAGTRLSVL.

The V gene is TRBV9, the J gene TRBJ2-1, with a tentative D call TRBD2 (6 bases). This CDR3 is built from 15 residues. Germline-derived CDR1 and CDR2 are SGDLS and YYNGEE. Trimming removed 2 bases from V and 3 bases from J, with 12 bases in between. CDR3 loop: CASSVSGAYYNEQFF. The CDR3 DNA is TGTGCCAGCAGCGTTAGCGGAGCTTACTACAATGAGCAGTTCTTC.

The gene calls are TRBV27 and TRBJ1-4; TRBD1 is a possible D gene (5 bases). CDR3 length: 15 residues. CDR1 and CDR2 from the germline V gene are MNHEY and SMNVEV (reference sequence). Trimming removed 6 bases from V and 4 bases from J, with 15 bases in between. Written as DNA, the CDR3 is TGTGCCAGCAGGGGTTTGCGGGGGTTTAATGAAAAACTGTTTTTT. Protein sequence: CASRGLRGFNEKLFF.

This chain joins TRBV29-1 and TRBJ2-3; D gene unclear. The CDR3 extends over 11 amino acids. Deletions cut 4 bases from V and 2 bases from J, with 4 bases between. The germline CDR1 and CDR2 sequences are SQVTM and ANQGSEA. The CDR3 sequence: CSVGVTDTQYF. CDR3 DNA: TGCAGCGTTGGGGTCACAGATACGCAGTATTTT.

This clone came up a few times. The chain is built from TRBV4-2 and TRBJ2-7, with 10 bases aligning to TRBD2. The V segment lost 1 base and the J segment 5 bases; nucleotides outside the gene matches: 8. Germline V CDR1 and CDR2: LGHNA, YNFKEQ. The CDR3 runs 16 residues. The CDR3 DNA sequence: TGTGCCAGCAGCCAAGCCCCAGCGGGAGGGCCACACGAGCAGTACTTC. As protein: CASSQAPAGGPHEQYF.

This clone occurred a few times. V gene TRBV27 combines with J gene TRBJ2-7; D remains unclear. This CDR3 region has 14 residues. V lost 2 bases to trimming and J lost 0 bases, with 8 bases between them. From germline, CDR1 is MNHEY and CDR2 SMNVEV (reference sequence). The DNA of the CDR3 is TGTGCCAGCAGTTTAGTGTCCAGCTCCTACGAGCAGTACTTC. It is translated as CASSLVSSSYEQYF.

The rearrangement links TRBV21-1 to TRBJ2-2; TRBD1, the table's D call, lacks a check against the DNA. TRBV21-1 is shown as a pseudogene. The CDR3 has 17 residues. CDR3 nucleotide sequence: TGTGCCAGCAGCAAAGCGCTAGGACAGGGGAACACCGGGGAGCTGTTTTTT. Protein product: CASSKALGQGNTGELFF.

This clone has just one count. This rearrangement joins TRBV5-1 to TRBJ2-3; TRBD1 agrees at 7 bases. The CDR3 is 14 amino acids. Unmatched junction bases numbered 1, after V lost 0 bases and J lost 3 bases. Germline CDR1 SGHRS, CDR2 YFSETQ. The CDR3 region has the DNA TGCGCCAGCAGCTTGGTGGGACAGACAGATACGCAGTATTTT. It codes for CASSLVGQTDTQYF.

The V gene is TRBV7-2, the J gene TRBJ1-6, with 9 bases lining up with TRBD1. CDR1 is SGHTA and CDR2 is FQGNSA in the germline V gene. With 5 bases clipped from V and 9 bases from J, the junction kept 8 bases outside the gene matches. The CDR3 is 15 amino acids. CDR3 residues: CASSPLQGAGSPLHF. CDR3 nucleotides: TGTGCCAGCAGCCCTCTACAGGGGGCGGGTTCACCCCTCCACTTT.

The V call is TRBV5-5, the J call TRBJ1-1, with D hard to call. V was shortened by 0 bases and J by 4 bases, with 7 bases between the two germline ends. The length of the CDR3 is 13 residues. Germline CDR1 SGHKS, CDR2 YYEKEE (reference sequence). For the CDR3, the DNA is TGTGCCAGCAGCTTGGGTGGTCGCACTGAAGCTTTCTTT. Encoded protein: CASSLGGRTEAFF.

V and J are TRBV29-1 and TRBJ1-5, with 9 bases matching TRBD1. With 4 bases clipped from V and 5 bases from J, the junction kept 6 bases outside the gene matches. There are 14 residues in the CDR3. Per germline, CDR1 SQVTM and CDR2 ANQGSEA. DNA of the CDR3: TGCAGCGTTGCGGAACAGGGGGCGGATCAGCCCCAGCATTTT. This translates into CSVAEQGADQPQHF.

This chain links TRBV10-3 with TRBJ2-1; D not resolved. Per the germline V gene, CDR1 is ENHRY and CDR2 is SYGVKD. The V end was cut by 0 bases, the J end by 1 base, with 7 bases between. The CDR3 covers 15 residues. CDR3: CAISESDFSYNEQFF. CDR3 bases: TGTGCCATCAGTGAGTCCGACTTTTCCTACAATGAGCAGTTCTTC.

This chain links TRBV6-5 with TRBJ2-5, with 10 bases that match TRBD2. The V and J ends lost 1 base and 5 bases, in that order; junction bases with no gene match: 4. The CDR3 has 15 residues. Germline V lookup: CDR1 MNHEY, CDR2 SVGAGI. CDR3 nucleotides: TGTGCCAGCAGTTACTATCTAGCGGGAGTGGAGACCCAGTACTTC. It specifies CASSYYLAGVETQYF.